This T cell receptor (beta chain) originates from a study of neoadjuvant anti-PD-1 for oral cavity cancer. Background on the study: Before surgery, most patients got three to four biweekly 3 mg/kg nivolumab doses. Patients without progression received a fourth nivolumab dose around day 43, then surgical resection on days 50-56.

Time point specified: after neoadjuvant nivolumab, at surgical resection. Patients had newly diagnosed, untreated stage II-IVA oral cavity squamous cell carcinoma. Overall study results and limits: Pretreatment Treg/Th17 ratio correlated inversely with post-treatment tumor clonality.

Repertoires were generated with immunoSEQ multiplex PCR, while TCRdb's copy carries only in-frame clones and drops some. The sample has approximately 42,000 clones, 77% seen once; the top ten hold more than 4%. A note on this clone: Antigen specificity is unknown.

V gave up 2 bases and J gave up 1 base, with 12 bases separating them. The CDR3 has 16 amino acids. Looked up from germline, CDR1 is SEHNR and CDR2 is FQNEAQ (reference sequence). Material: PBMCs, obtained after nivolumab (anti-PD-1) treatment. The J gene is TRBJ1-5, the V gene TRBV7-9; D gene unclear. The TCR was taken from a person aged 35-79 years with oral cavity squamous cell carcinoma. CDR3 region: CASSLWVGGSNQPQHF. DNA of the CDR3: TGTGCCAGCAGCTTATGGGTAGGCGGGAGCAATCAGCCCCAGCATTTT.